Below, 3 T cell receptor beta chains from the same sample are listed, as sequenced in a study of early T cells in non-severe SARS-CoV-2 infection. TCRdb called the 5' RACE reads again in MiXCR, with one record for every CDR3 protein. Of about 48,000 distinct CDR3 sequences in the sample, over 5% were seen once. The starting material was whole blood, obtained at baseline. The receptors originated from an adult who was a healthcare worker with PCR-confirmed SARS-CoV-2 infection or an uninfected control (not recorded which).

The chain links TRBV27 to TRBJ2-7, with TRBD1 identical over 7 bases. The CDR3 spans 14 residues. J gave up 1 base and V 3 bases, and 3 bases lay outside the gene matches. Germline CDR1 is MNHEY and CDR2 is SMNVEV (reference sequence). DNA for the CDR3: TGTGCCAGCAGTTTCGGACAGGATTCCTACGAGCAGTACTTC. Its protein product is CASSFGQDSYEQYF.

This clonotype came up a few times. This chain connects TRBV27 to TRBJ1-4, with 10 bases fitting TRBD1. This CDR3 has 15 amino acids. Germline-derived CDR1 and CDR2 are MNHEY and SMNVEV (reference sequence). The trim removed 5 bases at V and 8 bases at J, leaving 8 bases unmatched. Here the CDR3 DNA reads TGTGCCAGCAGTGGGGGGACAGGGGCAAAAGAAAAACTGTTTTTT. Protein product: CASSGGTGAKEKLFF. The full variable domain, rest sourced from reference TRBV27 and TRBJ1-4, is EAQVTQNPRYLITVTGKKLTVTCSQNMNHEYMSWYRQDPGLGLRQIYYSMNVEVTDKGDVPEGYKVSRKEKRNFPLILESPSPNQTSLYFCASSGGTGAKEKLFFGSGTQLSVL.

This clonotype was counted between two and nine times. J is TRBJ1-2 and V is TRBV7-6; D call uncertain. CDR3 length: 16 amino acids. V lost 8 bases to trimming and J lost 4 bases, with 23 bases between them. The germline V gene has CDR1 SGHVS and CDR2 FNYEAQ. As DNA, the CDR3 is TGTGCCAGCGCCACCTCCCTATTTTCGGGGATCTATGGCTACACCTTC. This gives the protein CASATSLFSGIYGYTF.